This entry is about one T cell receptor beta chain. The CDR3 runs 22 residues. In germline, CDR1 is SGDLS, CDR2 YYNGEE. V was trimmed by 0 bases and J by 0 bases, leaving 25 bases between them. The sample is drawn from a study of blood T cell repertoires in COVID-19. As for the study in general: The samples span acute and convalescent COVID-19 from the United States, Italy and Spain.

Original processing notes: Nucleated cell counts were estimated from reference gene primer amplification. TCRdb's table, derived via immunoSEQ multiplex PCR, lists solely in-frame clones and lacks some. V and J calls and clone size are given by that table; D and trimming were obtained from the DNA. This table holds fewer than 40,000 clones, around 90% found once. Sample: peripheral blood. The source is a man in his sixties with active COVID-19. The chain is built from TRBV9 and TRBJ2-6; D is uncertain. CDR3 nucleotide sequence: TGTGCCAGCAGCGTAGTTTCCCCCGGTGCCGGGTCATCGAACTCTGGGGCCAACGTCCTGACTTTC. Its protein is CASSVVSPGAGSSNSGANVLTF.